These 12 T cell receptor beta chains were all obtained from the same sample, sequenced in a study of blood T cells in healthy people across ages. A second PCR of roughly 7 to 11 cycles used a sample-barcoded 5' primer and a J-beta primer mix. MiXCR, applied by TCRdb to the 5' RACE reads, yields one record per CDR3 protein. The sample lists approximately 810,000 distinct CDR3 sequences; about 34% were seen once. Specimen: blood. All receptors derive from a man aged 18-30 years in good health.

This chain joins TRBV5-1 and TRBJ2-5; a possible D gene is TRBD2 (6 bases). Trimming removed 4 bases from V and 1 base from J, with 11 bases in between. The CDR3 runs 14 residues. Germline loops: CDR1 SGHRS, CDR2 YFSETQ. The CDR3 nucleotides read TGCGCCAGCAGCGTTCTGGGGGGCCAAGAGACCCAGTACTTC. Translated: CASSVLGGQETQYF.

This clonotype was counted at least ten times. This chain links TRBV7-9 with TRBJ2-1, with D hard to call. This CDR3 comprises 14 residues. V lost 7 bases and J 8 bases, leaving 18 bases between the germline ends. Germline loops: CDR1 SEHNR, CDR2 FQNEAQ (reference sequence). This chain's CDR3 is CASNEDVRFYEQFF. CDR3 nucleotides: TGTGCCAGCAACGAAGATGTAAGGTTTTATGAGCAGTTCTTC.

This clonotype was seen only a few times. This chain links TRBV6-6 with TRBJ2-4, with D perhaps matching TRBD1 (6 bases). The better agreement between TRBJ2-7 and the DNA end casts doubt on the J call. Looked up from germline, CDR1 is MNHNY and CDR2 is SVGAGI (reference sequence). The CDR3 has 13 amino acids. The CDR3 nucleotides read TGTGCCAGCAGCCACGGACAGACCTACGAGCAGTACTTC. Amino acids: CASSHGQTYEQYF.

The table lists this clonotype with a few counts. The chain is built from TRBV7-2 and TRBJ2-3; 10 positions agree with TRBD2. Germline V CDR1 and CDR2: SGHTA, FQGNSA. J gave up 5 bases and V 3 bases, and 8 bases lay outside the gene matches. This CDR3 is built from 16 residues. CDR3 DNA: TGTGCCAGCAGCTTTTCAGCGGGGGGGCTAATAGATACGCAGTATTTT. Translation gives CASSFSAGGLIDTQYF.

Remarks on this clonotype: A clone one base away is much larger, so this may be a read error. This rearrangement joins TRBV12-3 or TRBV12-4 to TRBJ1-6, with D maybe TRBD1 (6 bases). V was shortened by 3 bases and J by 5 bases, with 11 bases between the two germline ends. CDR3 length: 15 amino acids. CDR3 in amino acids: CASSFGGSHNSPLHF. The DNA of the CDR3 is TGTGCCAGCAGTTTTGGGGGCAGCCATAATTCACCCCTCCACTTT.

The chain carries TRBV7-2 and TRBJ1-2; a possible D gene is TRBD1 (6 bases). Trimming shortened V by 7 bases and J by 2 bases, and 17 bases separated the two germline ends. Germline assignment: CDR1 SGHTA and CDR2 FQGNSA. There are 15 residues in the CDR3. The CDR3 region has the DNA TGTGCCAGCACCATCCCCCGACAGGCGAACTATGGCTACACCTTC. Its protein is CASTIPRQANYGYTF.

This clonotype occurred a few times. The rearrangement uses TRBV5-1 and TRBJ1-2; D remains ambiguous. The CDR3 is 14 amino acids. From germline, CDR1 is SGHRS and CDR2 YFSETQ. The germline V and J ends were trimmed by 0 bases and 6 bases, with 12 bases remaining between them. CDR3 sequence (DNA): TGCGCCAGCAGCTTGGGTGGCGGACCAGATGGCTACACCTTC. Translation: CASSLGGGPDGYTF.

The V and J genes are TRBV20-1 and TRBJ2-7, with D perhaps TRBD2 (7 bases). The J call is doubtful: the DNA matches TRBJ2-4 better. The CDR3 spans 18 residues. CDR1 is DFQATT, CDR2 SNEGSKA, per germline (reference sequence). The CDR3 reads CSARDSYSGGLVKNIQYF. Here the CDR3 DNA reads TGCAGTGCTAGAGACTCGTATTCGGGGGGCCTGGTCAAAAACATTCAGTACTTC.

The chain links TRBV6-1 to TRBJ2-4; 7 bases are shared with TRBD1. The J call may be wrong; the DNA end is better matched by TRBJ2-7. CDR1 MNHNS and CDR2 SASEGT come from the germline V gene. The length of the CDR3 is 16 residues. The CDR3 DNA follows: TGTGCCAGCAGTGAACATGGGACAGATTTTCTACGCGAGCAGTACTTC. Encoded protein: CASSEHGTDFLREQYF.

This clonotype was seen repeatedly, ten times or more. The V call is TRBV7-9, the J call TRBJ2-6; D is unclear. Trimming took 1 base from V and 2 from J, leaving 9 bases between them. Germline V gives CDR1 SEHNR, CDR2 FQNEAQ (reference sequence). This CDR3 comprises 16 residues. The chain's CDR3 is CASSLGLLTGANVLTF. The CDR3 DNA reads TGTGCCAGCAGCTTAGGCCTACTAACTGGGGCCAACGTCCTGACTTTC. Using reference TRBV7-9 and TRBJ2-6 for the parts outside the CDR3, the full variable domain is DTGVSQNPRHKITKRGQNVTFRCDPISEHNRLYWYRQTLGQGPEFLTYFQNEAQLEKSRLLSDRFSAERPKGSFSTLEIQRTEQGDSAMYLCASSLGLLTGANVLTFGAGSRLTVL.

The CDR3 sequence: CASSYRGESTDTQYF. The CDR3, as DNA: TGCGCCAGCAGCTACAGGGGGGAGAGCACAGATACGCAGTATTTT. This chain connects TRBV5-1 to TRBJ2-3; 8 nucleotides match TRBD1. The length of the CDR3 is 15 residues. J gave up 0 bases and V 3 bases, and 3 bases lay outside the gene matches. Germline CDR1 reads SGHRS; CDR2 reads YFSETQ.

In its sample, this clonotype was seen many times. This CDR3 reads CAISVAGDTDTQYF. The CDR3 DNA follows: TGTGCCATCAGTGTAGCGGGGGACACAGATACGCAGTATTTT. V and J are TRBV10-3 and TRBJ2-3, with 9 bases lining up with TRBD2. The CDR3 totals 14 residues. V shed 4 bases and J 2 bases; nucleotides not matched to a gene: 1. Germline V CDR1 and CDR2: ENHRY, SYGVKD.